Sequencing of this T cell receptor beta chain was carried out in a study of T cell repertoires in cytomegalovirus infection. About the research overall: Signatures in public TCR beta sequences pointed to both CMV infection and matching HLA type.

TCRdb passed the reads through MiXCR, listing each CDR3 protein once. The table includes around 530,000 distinct CDR3 sequences, more than 25% detected once. The material sequenced was PBMCs. The sequence came from a human donor in good health (CMV status not recorded). Some clones in this sample may be carry-over from other donors' samples.

The CDR3 region is CASSFAQGSGLGQPQHF. The CDR3 DNA reads as TGTGCCAGCAGTTTCGCTCAGGGGAGCGGTTTAGGGCAGCCCCAGCATTTT. The rearrangement joins TRBV6-6 to TRBJ1-5; tentatively, D is TRBD1 (6 bases). Germline V gene lookup returns CDR1 MNHNY and CDR2 SVGAGI (reference sequence). Trimming cost V 4 bases and J 7 bases, with 23 bases left between them. The CDR3 totals 17 residues.